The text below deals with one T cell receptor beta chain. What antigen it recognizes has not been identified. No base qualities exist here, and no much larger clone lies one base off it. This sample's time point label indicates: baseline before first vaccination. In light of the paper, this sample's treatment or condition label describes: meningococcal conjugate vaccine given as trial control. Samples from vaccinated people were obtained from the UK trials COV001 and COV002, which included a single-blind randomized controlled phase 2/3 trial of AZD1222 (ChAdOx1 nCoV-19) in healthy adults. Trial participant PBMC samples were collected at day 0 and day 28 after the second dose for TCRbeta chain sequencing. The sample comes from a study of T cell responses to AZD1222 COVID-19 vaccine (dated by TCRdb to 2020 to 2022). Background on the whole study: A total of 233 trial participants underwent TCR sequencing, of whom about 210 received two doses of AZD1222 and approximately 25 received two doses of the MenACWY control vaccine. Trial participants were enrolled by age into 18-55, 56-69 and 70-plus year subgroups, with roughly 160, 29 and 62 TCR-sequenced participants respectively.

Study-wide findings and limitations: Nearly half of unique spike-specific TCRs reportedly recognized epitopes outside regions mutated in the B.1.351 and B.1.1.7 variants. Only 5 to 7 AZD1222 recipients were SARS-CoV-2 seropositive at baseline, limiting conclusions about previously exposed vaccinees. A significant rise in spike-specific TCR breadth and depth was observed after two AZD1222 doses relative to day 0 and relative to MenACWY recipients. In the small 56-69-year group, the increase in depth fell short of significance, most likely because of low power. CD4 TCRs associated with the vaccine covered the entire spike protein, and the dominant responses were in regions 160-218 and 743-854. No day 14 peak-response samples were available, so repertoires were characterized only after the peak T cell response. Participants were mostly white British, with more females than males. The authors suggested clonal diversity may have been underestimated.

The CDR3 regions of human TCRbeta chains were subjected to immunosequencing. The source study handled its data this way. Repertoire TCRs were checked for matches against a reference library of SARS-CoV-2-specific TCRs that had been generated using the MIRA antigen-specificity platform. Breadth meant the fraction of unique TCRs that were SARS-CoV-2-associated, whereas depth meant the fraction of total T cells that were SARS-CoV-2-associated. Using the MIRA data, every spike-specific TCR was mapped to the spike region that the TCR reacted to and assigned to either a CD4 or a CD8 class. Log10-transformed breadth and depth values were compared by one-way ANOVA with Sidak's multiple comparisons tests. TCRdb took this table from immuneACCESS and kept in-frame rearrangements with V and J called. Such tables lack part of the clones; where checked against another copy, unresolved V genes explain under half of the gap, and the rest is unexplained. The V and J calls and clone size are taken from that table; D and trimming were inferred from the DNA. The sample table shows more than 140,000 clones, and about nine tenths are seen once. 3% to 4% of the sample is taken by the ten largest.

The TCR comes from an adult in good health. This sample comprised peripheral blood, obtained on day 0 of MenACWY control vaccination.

The base sequence is TGTGCCAGCTGGTTGGGTGGCTACACCTTC. This is translated as CASWLGGYTF. Recombination connected TRBV12-3 or TRBV12-4 to TRBJ1-2; no D gene is confidently identified. V is shortened by 8 bases, J by 7 bases, and the region joining them spans 8 bases. Spanning cysteine to phenylalanine, the CDR3 consists of 10 amino acids. CDR3 DNA only is kept here, 30 bases in frame from base 1.